This TCR beta chain was sequenced for a study of CD8+ T cells in alopecia areata. Study as a whole: The graft donors were approximately 6-13-month-old C3H/HeJ mice with spontaneous alopecia, and their skin went to approximately 7-10-week-old female C3H/HeJ mice.

Study-wide findings and caveats: Compared with mice, patients displayed less clear TCR sharing, possibly for HLA-related reasons.

This clone showed up just a few times. What it binds is unknown. Genes and germline come from the mouse. Sequencing ends 4 residues short of the CDR3 end; the germline J gene provides the rest. CDR3 length equals 15 residues. Trimming removed 1 base from V and 0 bases from J, with 9 bases in between. Germline V lookup: CDR1 NNHNN, CDR2 SYGAGS (reference sequence). Reverse transcribed after extraction, RNA yielded cDNA as the sequencing template. The repertoire was sequenced with immunoSEQ multiplex PCR; TCRdb's copy has only in-frame clones and lacks some. The sample contains around 100,000 clones, none of them singletons.

The TCR originated in a C3H/HeJ mouse with alopecia areata. For the strain, the MHC haplotype given is H2-k. Specimen: lesional skin. This chain uses TRBV13-2 with TRBJ2-5; possible D gene TRBD2, 5 bases. CDR3 bases read: TGTGCCAGCGGTGATCTGGGTTTTAACCAAGAC. This encodes CASGDLGFNQD. The whole CDR3 protein is CASGDLGFNQDTQYF.